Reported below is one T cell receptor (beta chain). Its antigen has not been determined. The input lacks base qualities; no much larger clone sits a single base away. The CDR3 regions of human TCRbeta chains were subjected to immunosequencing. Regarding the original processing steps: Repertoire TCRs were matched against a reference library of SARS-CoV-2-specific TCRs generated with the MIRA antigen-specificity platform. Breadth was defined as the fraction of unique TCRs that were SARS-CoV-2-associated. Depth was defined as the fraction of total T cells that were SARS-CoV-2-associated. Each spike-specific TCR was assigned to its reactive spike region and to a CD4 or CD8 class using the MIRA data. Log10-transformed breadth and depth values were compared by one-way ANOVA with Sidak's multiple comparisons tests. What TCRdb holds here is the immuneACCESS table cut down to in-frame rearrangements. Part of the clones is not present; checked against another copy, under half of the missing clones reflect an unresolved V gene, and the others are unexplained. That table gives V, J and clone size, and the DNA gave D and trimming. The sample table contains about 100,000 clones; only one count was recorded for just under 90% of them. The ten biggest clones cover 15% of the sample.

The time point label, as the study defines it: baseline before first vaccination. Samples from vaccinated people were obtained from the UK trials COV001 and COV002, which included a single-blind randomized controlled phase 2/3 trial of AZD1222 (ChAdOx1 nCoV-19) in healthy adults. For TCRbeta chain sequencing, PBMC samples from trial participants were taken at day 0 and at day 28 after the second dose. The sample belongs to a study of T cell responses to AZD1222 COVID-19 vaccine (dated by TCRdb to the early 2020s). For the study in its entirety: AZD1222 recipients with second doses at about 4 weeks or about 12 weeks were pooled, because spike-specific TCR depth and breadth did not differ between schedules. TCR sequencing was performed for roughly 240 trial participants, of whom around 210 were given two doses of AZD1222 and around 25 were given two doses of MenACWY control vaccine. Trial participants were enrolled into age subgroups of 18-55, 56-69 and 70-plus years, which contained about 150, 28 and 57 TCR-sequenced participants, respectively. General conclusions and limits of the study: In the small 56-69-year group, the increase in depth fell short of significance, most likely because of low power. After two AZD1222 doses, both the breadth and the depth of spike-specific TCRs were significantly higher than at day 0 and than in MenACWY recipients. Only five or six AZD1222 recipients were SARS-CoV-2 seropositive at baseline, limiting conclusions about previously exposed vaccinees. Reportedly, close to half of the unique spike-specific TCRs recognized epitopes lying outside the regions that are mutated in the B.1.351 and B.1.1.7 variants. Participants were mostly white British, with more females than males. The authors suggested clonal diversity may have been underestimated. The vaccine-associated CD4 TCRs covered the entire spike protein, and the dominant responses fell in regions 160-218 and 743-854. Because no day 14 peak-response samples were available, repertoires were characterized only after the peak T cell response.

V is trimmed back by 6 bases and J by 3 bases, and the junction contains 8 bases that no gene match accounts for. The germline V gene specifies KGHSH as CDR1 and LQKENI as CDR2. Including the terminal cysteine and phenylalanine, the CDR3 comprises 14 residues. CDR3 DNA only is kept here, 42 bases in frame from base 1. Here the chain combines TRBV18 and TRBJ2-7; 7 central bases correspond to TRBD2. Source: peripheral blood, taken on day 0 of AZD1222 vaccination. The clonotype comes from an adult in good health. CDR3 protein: CASSSPGLFYEQYF. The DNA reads TGTGCCAGCTCGTCCCCGGGACTATTCTACGAGCAGTACTTC. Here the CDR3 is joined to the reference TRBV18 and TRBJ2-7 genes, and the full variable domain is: NAGVMQNPRHLVRRRGQEARLRCSPMKGHSHVYWYRQLPEEGLKFMVYLQKENIIDESGMPKERFSAEFPKEGPSILRIQQVVRGDSAAYFCASSSPGLFYEQYFGPGTRLTVT.